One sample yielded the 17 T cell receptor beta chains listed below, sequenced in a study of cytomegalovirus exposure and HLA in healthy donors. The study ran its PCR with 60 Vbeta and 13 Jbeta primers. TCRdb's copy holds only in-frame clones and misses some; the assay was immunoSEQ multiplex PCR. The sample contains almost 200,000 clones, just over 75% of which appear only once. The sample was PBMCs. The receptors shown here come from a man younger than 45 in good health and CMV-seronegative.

DNA of the CDR3: TGTGCCAGCTCTTCCCAGGGGGCCATCACAGATACGCAGTATTTT. It translates to CASSSQGAITDTQYF. This chain links TRBV18 with TRBJ2-3; 8 bases match TRBD1. Unmatched junction bases numbered 7, after V lost 6 bases and J lost 2 bases. The CDR3 is 15 amino acids. In germline, CDR1 is KGHSH, CDR2 LQKENI.

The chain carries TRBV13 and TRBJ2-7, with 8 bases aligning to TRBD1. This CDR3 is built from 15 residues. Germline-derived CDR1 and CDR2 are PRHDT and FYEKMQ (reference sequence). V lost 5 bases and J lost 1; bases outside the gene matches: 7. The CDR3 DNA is TGTGCCAGCAGCCAACGGACAGGGTATTCCTACGAGCAGTACTTC. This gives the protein CASSQRTGYSYEQYF.

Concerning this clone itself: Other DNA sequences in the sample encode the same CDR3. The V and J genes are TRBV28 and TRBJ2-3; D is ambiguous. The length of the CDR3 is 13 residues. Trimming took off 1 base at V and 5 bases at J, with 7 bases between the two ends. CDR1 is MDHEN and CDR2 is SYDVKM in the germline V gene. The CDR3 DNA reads TGTGCCAGCAGTTTATCTCCGGGAGATACGCAGTATTTT. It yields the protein CASSLSPGDTQYF.

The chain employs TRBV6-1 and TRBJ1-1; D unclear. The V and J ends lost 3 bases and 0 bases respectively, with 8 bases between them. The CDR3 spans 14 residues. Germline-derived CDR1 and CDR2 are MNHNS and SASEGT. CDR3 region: CASSETVMNTEAFF. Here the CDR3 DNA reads TGTGCCAGCAGTGAGACTGTCATGAACACTGAAGCTTTCTTT.

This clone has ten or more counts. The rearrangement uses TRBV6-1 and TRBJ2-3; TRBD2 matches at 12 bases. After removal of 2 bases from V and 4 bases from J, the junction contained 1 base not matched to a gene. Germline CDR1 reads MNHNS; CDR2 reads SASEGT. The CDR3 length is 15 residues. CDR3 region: CASSELAGGPDTQYF. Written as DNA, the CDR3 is TGTGCCAGCAGTGAACTAGCGGGAGGGCCAGATACGCAGTATTTT.

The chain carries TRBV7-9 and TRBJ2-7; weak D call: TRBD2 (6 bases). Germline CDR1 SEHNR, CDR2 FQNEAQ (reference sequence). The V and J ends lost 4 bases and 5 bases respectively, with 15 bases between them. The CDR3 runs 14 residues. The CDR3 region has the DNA TGTGCCAGCAGCTCCTCACGATGGGAGGACGAGCAGTACTTC. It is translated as CASSSSRWEDEQYF. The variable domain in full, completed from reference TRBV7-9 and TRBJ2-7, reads DTGVSQNPRHKITKRGQNVTFRCDPISEHNRLYWYRQTLGQGPEFLTYFQNEAQLEKSRLLSDRFSAERPKGSFSTLEIQRTEQGDSAMYLCASSSSRWEDEQYFGPGTRLTVT.

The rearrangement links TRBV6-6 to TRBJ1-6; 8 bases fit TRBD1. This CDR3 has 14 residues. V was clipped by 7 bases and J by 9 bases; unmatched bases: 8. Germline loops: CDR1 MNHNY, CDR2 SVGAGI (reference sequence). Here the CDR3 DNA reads TGTGCCAGCACCGACAGGGGTTCGACTTCACCCCTCCACTTT. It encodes CASTDRGSTSPLHF.

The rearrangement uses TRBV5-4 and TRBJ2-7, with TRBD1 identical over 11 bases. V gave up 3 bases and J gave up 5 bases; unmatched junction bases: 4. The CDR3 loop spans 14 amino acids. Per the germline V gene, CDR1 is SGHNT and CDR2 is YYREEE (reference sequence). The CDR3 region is CASSWDRGKDEQYF. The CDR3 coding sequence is TGTGCCAGCAGCTGGGACAGGGGGAAGGACGAGCAGTACTTC.

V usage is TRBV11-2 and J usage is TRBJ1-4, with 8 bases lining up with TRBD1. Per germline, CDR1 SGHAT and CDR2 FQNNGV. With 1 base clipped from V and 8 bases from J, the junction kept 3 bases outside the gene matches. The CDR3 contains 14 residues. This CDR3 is CASSLGRGREKLFF. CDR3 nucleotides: TGTGCCAGCAGCTTAGGCAGGGGGCGGGAAAAACTGTTTTTT.

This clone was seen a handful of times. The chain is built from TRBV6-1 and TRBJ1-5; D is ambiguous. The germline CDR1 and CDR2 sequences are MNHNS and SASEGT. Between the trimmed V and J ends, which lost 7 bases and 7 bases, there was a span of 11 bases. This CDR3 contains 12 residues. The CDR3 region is CASTGSSQPQHF. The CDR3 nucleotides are TGTGCCAGCACCGGCTCTAGCCAGCCCCAGCATTTT.

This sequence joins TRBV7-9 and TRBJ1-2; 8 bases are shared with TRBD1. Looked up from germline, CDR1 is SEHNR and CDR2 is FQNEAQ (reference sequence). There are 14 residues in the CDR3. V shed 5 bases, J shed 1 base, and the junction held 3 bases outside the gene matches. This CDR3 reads CASSQGQVNYGYTF. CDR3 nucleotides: TGTGCCAGCAGCCAGGGACAGGTTAACTATGGCTACACCTTC. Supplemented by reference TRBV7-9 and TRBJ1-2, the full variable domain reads DTGVSQNPRHKITKRGQNVTFRCDPISEHNRLYWYRQTLGQGPEFLTYFQNEAQLEKSRLLSDRFSAERPKGSFSTLEIQRTEQGDSAMYLCASSQGQVNYGYTFGSGTRLTVV.

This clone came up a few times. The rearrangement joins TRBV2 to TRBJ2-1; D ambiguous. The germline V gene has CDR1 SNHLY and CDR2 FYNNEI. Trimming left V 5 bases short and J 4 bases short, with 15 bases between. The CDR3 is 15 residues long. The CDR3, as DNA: TGTGCCAGCAGTCAAGTCGTCCCAGGATACAATGAGCAGTTCTTC. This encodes CASSQVVPGYNEQFF. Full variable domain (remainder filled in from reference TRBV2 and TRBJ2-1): EPEVTQTPSHQVTQMGQEVILRCVPISNHLYFYWYRQILGQKVEFLVSFYNNEISEKSEIFDDQFSVERPDGSNFTLKIRSTKLEDSAMYFCASSQVVPGYNEQFFGPGTRLTVL.

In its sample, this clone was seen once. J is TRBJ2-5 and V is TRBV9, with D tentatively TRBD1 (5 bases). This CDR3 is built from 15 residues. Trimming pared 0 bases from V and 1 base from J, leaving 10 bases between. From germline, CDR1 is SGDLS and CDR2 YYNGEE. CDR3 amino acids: CASSVEGRTQETQYF. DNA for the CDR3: TGTGCCAGCAGCGTAGAGGGGCGGACCCAAGAGACCCAGTACTTC.

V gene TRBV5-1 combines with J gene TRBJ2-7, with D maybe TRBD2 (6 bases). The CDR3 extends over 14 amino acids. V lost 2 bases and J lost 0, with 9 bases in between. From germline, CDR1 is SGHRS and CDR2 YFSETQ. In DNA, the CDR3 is TGCGCCAGCAGCTTCGTCGGGAGCTCCTACGAGCAGTACTTC. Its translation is CASSFVGSSYEQYF.

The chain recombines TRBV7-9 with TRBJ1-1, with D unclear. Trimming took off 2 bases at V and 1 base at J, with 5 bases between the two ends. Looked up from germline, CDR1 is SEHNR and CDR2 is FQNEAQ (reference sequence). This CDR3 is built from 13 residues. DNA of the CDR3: TGTGCCAGCAGCTTAACGAGGAACACTGAAGCTTTCTTT. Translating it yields CASSLTRNTEAFF.

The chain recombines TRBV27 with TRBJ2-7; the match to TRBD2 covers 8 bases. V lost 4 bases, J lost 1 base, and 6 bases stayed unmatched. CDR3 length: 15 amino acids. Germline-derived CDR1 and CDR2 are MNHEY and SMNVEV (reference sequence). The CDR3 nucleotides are TGTGCCAGCAGTTCCACTAGCGGCTTATCCTACGAGCAGTACTTC. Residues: CASSSTSGLSYEQYF.

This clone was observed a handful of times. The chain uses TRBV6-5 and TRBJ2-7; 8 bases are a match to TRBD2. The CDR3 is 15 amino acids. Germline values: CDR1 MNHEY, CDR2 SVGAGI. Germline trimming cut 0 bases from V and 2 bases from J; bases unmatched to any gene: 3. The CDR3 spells CASSYSPAGAYEQYF. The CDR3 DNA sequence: TGTGCCAGCAGTTACTCGCCAGCGGGAGCCTACGAGCAGTACTTC.